This is a list of T cell receptor beta chains from one sample in a study of T-cell memory formation after mild COVID-19. TCRdb redid the calling of the 5' RACE reads with MiXCR, one entry per CDR3 protein. The table shows 350,000 or so distinct CDR3 sequences, with around a fifth occurring only once. Sequenced: PBMCs or a T cell subset sorted from them (not recorded which). Every receptor here comes from an adult woman who had mild COVID-19 (a few samples of this study predate the infection). Cell type and time point are not known. Each CDR3 is given with its conserved first and last residue. A D gene is named only where the DNA matches it firmly. Expanded clones are given a class, and other clones once, few, many or no size at all.

D	J	V	size	CDR3	DNA
-	TRBJ2-3	TRBV14	-	CASSYGIAALRDTQYF	TGTGCCAGCAGCTATGGGATAGCGGCATTAAGGGATACGCAGTATTTT
-	TRBJ2-1	TRBV28	-	CASRSLGGVSYNEQFF	TGTGCCAGCAGGTCTCTAGGGGGGGTGTCCTACAATGAGCAGTTCTTC
-	TRBJ2-2	TRBV25-1	-	CASSDRVSELFF	TGTGCCAGCAGTGACCGGGTCTCCGAGCTGTTTTTT
-	TRBJ1-3	TRBV4-1	-	CASSQDRGGLLYF	TGCGCCAGCAGCCAAGATCGAGGGGGATTATTATATTTT
-	TRBJ1-4	TRBV4-1	many	CASSQDSIPNEKLFF	TGCGCCAGCAGCCAAGATAGTATCCCTAATGAAAAACTGTTTTTT
-	TRBJ2-7	TRBV4-2	-	CASSQDLGPISYEQYF	TGTGCCAGCAGCCAAGACCTGGGGCCGATCTCCTACGAGCAGTACTTC
TRBD2	TRBJ2-3	TRBV3-1	-	CASSRMRGSGTDTQYF	TGTGCCAGCAGCAGGATGCGGGGGTCGGGCACAGATACGCAGTATTTT
-	TRBJ1-5	TRBV6-5	-	CASSYSGQGKQPQHF	TGTGCCAGCAGTTACTCGGGTCAGGGGAAGCAGCCCCAGCATTTT
TRBD1	TRBJ2-7	TRBV5-1	few	CASSFFPGQGGHGYEQYF	TGCGCCAGCAGCTTTTTTCCGGGACAGGGGGGACACGGCTACGAGCAGTACTTC
-	TRBJ1-1	TRBV30	-	CAWARGVNTEAFF	TGTGCCTGGGCTAGGGGGGTAAACACTGAAGCTTTCTTT
-	TRBJ1-2	TRBV7-3	-	CASSLSSNYGYTF	TGTGCCAGCAGCTTAAGCTCTAACTATGGCTACACCTTC
-	TRBJ1-2	TRBV7-2	-	CASSLSRTNYGYTF	TGTGCCAGCAGCTTATCTAGGACTAACTATGGCTACACCTTC
-	TRBJ1-5	TRBV7-9	-	CASSLDITAQPQHF	TGTGCCAGCAGCTTAGATATAACGGCGCAGCCCCAGCATTTT
-	TRBJ2-3	TRBV11-2	few	CASSGTKEGVPSTDTQYF	TGTGCCAGCAGCGGTACCAAAGAGGGCGTCCCGAGCACAGATACGCAGTATTTT
-	TRBJ1-1	TRBV10-3	-	CAISTGTFGGSGTEAFF	TGTGCCATCAGCACCGGGACTTTTGGGGGATCGGGCACTGAAGCTTTCTTT
TRBD1	TRBJ2-5	TRBV11-2	-	CASSLGAGGSKETQYF	TGTGCCAGCAGCTTAGGGGCAGGGGGCTCTAAGGAGACCCAGTACTTC
-	TRBJ2-1	TRBV12-3/TRBV12-4	-	CASSSDLPLQFF	TGTGCCAGCAGCTCGGACTTGCCCCTGCAGTTCTTC
TRBD1	TRBJ2-5	TRBV7-9	-	CASSDRQGRETQYF	TGTGCCAGCAGTGACCGACAGGGAAGAGAGACCCAGTACTTC
TRBD1	TRBJ2-1	TRBV7-3	-	CASSFGTGGYNEQFF	TGTGCCAGCAGCTTCGGGACAGGGGGCTACAATGAGCAGTTCTTC
-	TRBJ1-3	TRBV19	-	CASSIQGLSVSGNTIYF	TGTGCCAGTAGTATACAAGGTTTGAGCGTATCTGGAAACACCATATATTTT
TRBD1	TRBJ2-5	TRBV12-3/TRBV12-4	many	CASSLNRGYQETQYF	TGTGCCAGCAGTTTAAACAGGGGGTATCAAGAGACCCAGTACTTC
-	TRBJ2-1	TRBV4-3	-	CASSQVVRGYNEQFF	TGCGCCAGCAGCCAAGTAGTACGGGGTTACAATGAGCAGTTCTTC
-	TRBJ2-5	TRBV7-2	-	CASSSYKGRETQYF	TGTGCCAGCAGCTCCTATAAAGGCAGGGAGACCCAGTACTTC
-	TRBJ2-3	TRBV20-1	few	CSARDRVHPEYF	TGCAGTGCTAGAGATCGGGTACATCCCGAGTATTTT
-	TRBJ2-4	TRBV4-2	-	CASSPVTAAKNIQYF	TGTGCCAGCAGCCCCGTGACAGCCGCCAAAAACATTCAGTACTTC
TRBD2	TRBJ2-5	TRBV20-1	-	CSAGQGLANQETQYF	TGCAGTGCTGGACAGGGACTAGCGAACCAAGAGACCCAGTACTTC
-	TRBJ1-5	TRBV27	many	CASSLGYSNQPQHF	TGTGCCAGCAGTCTGGGATATAGCAATCAGCCCCAGCATTTT
TRBD1	TRBJ2-7	TRBV4-1	-	CASSQVRQGYEQYF	TGCGCCAGCAGCCAAGTGCGACAGGGCTACGAGCAGTACTTC
-	TRBJ1-1	TRBV18	few	CASSFDSNTEAFF	TGTGCCAGCTCTTTCGACAGTAACACTGAAGCTTTCTTT
-	TRBJ2-7	TRBV7-3	-	CASSPSSNTYEQYF	TGTGCCAGCAGCCCCTCCTCCAATACTTACGAGCAGTACTTC
-	TRBJ2-3	TRBV27	-	CASSLLAVVDTQYF	TGTGCCAGCAGTTTATTGGCGGTCGTAGATACGCAGTATTTT
TRBD2	TRBJ2-2	TRBV25-1	-	CASSWASGTGELFF	TGTGCCAGCAGTTGGGCTAGCGGCACCGGGGAGCTGTTTTTT
TRBD1	TRBJ1-1	TRBV2	-	CASSDVLDRGVNTEAFF	TGTGCCAGCAGTGATGTTTTGGACAGGGGGGTGAACACTGAAGCTTTCTTT
-	TRBJ1-1	TRBV3-1	-	CASQTGTTNTEAFF	TGTGCCAGCCAAACCGGGACAACTAACACTGAAGCTTTCTTT
TRBD1	TRBJ2-7	TRBV30	few	CAWSVDRGAYEQYF	TGTGCCTGGAGCGTTGACAGGGGTGCCTACGAGCAGTACTTC
-	TRBJ2-1	TRBV15	-	CATSTRVSGEDEQFF	TGTGCCACCAGCACCCGGGTCTCCGGAGAGGATGAGCAGTTCTTC
-	TRBJ2-1	TRBV29-1	many	CSVYPGGDNEQFF	TGCAGCGTTTACCCAGGGGGGGACAATGAGCAGTTCTTC
-	TRBJ1-1	TRBV6-5	many	CASRSSTGKRGAFF	TGTGCCAGCAGATCGTCTACAGGGAAGAGAGGAGCTTTCTTT
-	TRBJ1-3	TRBV3-1	-	CASSQDSQLSGNTIYF	TGTGCCAGCAGCCAAGATTCACAGCTCTCTGGAAACACCATATATTTT
-	TRBJ1-1	TRBV5-1	few	CASSLEGEAFF	TGCGCCAGCAGCTTGGAGGGTGAAGCTTTCTTT
TRBD2	TRBJ2-3	TRBV20-1	-	CSALSSGRTDTQYF	TGCAGTGCACTGAGTAGCGGGAGGACAGATACGCAGTATTTT
-	TRBJ2-1	TRBV6-1	-	CASRRGHQAYNEQFF	TGTGCCAGCAGGAGGGGACACCAGGCCTACAATGAGCAGTTCTTC
-	TRBJ1-1	TRBV24-1	-	CATSDPGAARNTEAFF	TGTGCCACCAGTGACCCCGGGGCGGCCCGGAACACTGAAGCTTTCTTT
-	TRBJ2-3	TRBV5-1	few	CASSYGGRSDTQYF	TGCGCCAGCAGCTATGGGGGGAGATCAGATACGCAGTATTTT
-	TRBJ1-6	TRBV6-5	-	CASSYTGAQLNSPLHF	TGTGCCAGCAGTTACACAGGAGCCCAATTGAATTCACCCCTCCACTTT
-	TRBJ2-1	TRBV12-3/TRBV12-4	few	CASSPELSYNEQFF	TGTGCCAGCTCCCCCGAGTTGTCTTACAATGAGCAGTTCTTC
TRBD1	TRBJ1-5	TRBV5-1	few	CASSLSGGEIQPQHF	TGCGCCAGCAGCTTATCAGGGGGCGAAATTCAGCCCCAGCATTTT
-	TRBJ2-2	TRBV7-2	few	CASTPLTHTGELFF	TGTGCCAGCACCCCTCTCACCCACACCGGGGAGCTGTTTTTT
TRBD2	TRBJ2-7	TRBV7-9	few	CASTPSSAGAYEQYF	TGTGCCAGCACCCCAAGCAGCGCGGGAGCCTACGAGCAGTACTTC
TRBD2	TRBJ2-3	TRBV7-8	many	CASSLPGGTGTDTQYF	TGTGCCAGCAGCTTACCGGGGGGAACGGGCACAGATACGCAGTATTTT
-	TRBJ2-7	TRBV7-9	-	CASSFTSSHEQYF	TGTGCCAGCAGCTTTACTAGCTCCCACGAGCAGTACTTC
TRBD2	TRBJ2-7	TRBV4-2	-	CASSQDRTSGRGQYF	TGTGCCAGCAGCCAAGATCGTACTAGCGGACGGGGGCAGTACTTC